The TCR beta chain described here comes from a study of cytomegalovirus exposure and HLA in healthy donors. Background on the study: From donors who were HLA-typed, an early data release held around 80 million unique TCRs. Study-level findings and limits: TRBV6-2, TRBV6-3 and other indistinguishable V segments were excluded. Researchers had no immune exposure information except CMV serostatus available. One variant, a missense change in DCLRE1C, was linked in a later analysis to TCR beta V- and J-gene trimming.

To note about this clone: What it binds is not known.

The primer mix had 60 Vbeta and 13 Jbeta primers. Sequenced by immunoSEQ multiplex PCR; TCRdb stores in-frame clones only, minus some. The table shows about 160,000 clones, with more than 80% occurring only once. CDR3 length: 15 residues. Germline loops: CDR1 PRHDT, CDR2 FYEKMQ (reference sequence). The junction had 5 bases not matched to a gene; V was cut back by 0 bases and J by 6 bases. What was sequenced was PBMCs. The receptor was derived from a woman between 45 and 65 years old in good health and CMV-seronegative. V gene TRBV13 combines with J gene TRBJ2-3; TRBD2 aligns across 8 bases. The CDR3 sequence: CASSLGLAEGDTQYF. CDR3 DNA sequence: TGTGCCAGCAGCTTAGGACTAGCGGAGGGTGATACGCAGTATTTT.